Given below is one TCR beta chain in context. What it recognizes is unknown. These data belong to a study of graft-versus-host responses after intestinal transplantation. Study context: Recipients received multivisceral, liver-intestinal, or isolated intestinal transplants. Recipients across the board were started on anti-thymocyte globulin induction, then kept on tacrolimus and steroids for about 3 years.

The repertoire was sequenced with immunoSEQ multiplex PCR; TCRdb's copy has only in-frame clones and lacks some. This table holds around 9,300 clones, 90% to 95% found once. The CDR3 runs to 15 residues. J lost 6 bases, V lost 4 bases, and 8 bases had no gene match. Germline CDR1 MNHEY, CDR2 SVGAGI. Study findings and constraints: Some GvH clones were seen earlier in gut or blood, suggesting intestinal origin. Allografts of patients with graft-donor T cell macrochimerism showed high graft-versus-host to host-versus-graft clone ratios.

This receptor was obtained from a human patient who received an intestinal transplant, so some T cells may come from the graft donor. This specimen consisted of PBMCs, obtained about 47 days after intestinal transplant. J is TRBJ2-1 and V is TRBV6-5, with 8 bases matching TRBD1. The CDR3 nucleotides are TGTGCCAGCAGTTTCGACAGGGGATCCGGCAATGAGCAGTTCTTC. It specifies CASSFDRGSGNEQFF.